This T cell receptor (beta chain) was sequenced in a study of blood T cell repertoires in COVID-19. On the study more broadly: Samples taken during acute and convalescent COVID-19 were collected in the United States, Italy and Spain. The cDNA or gDNA used as material had been derived from T cells, B-cell-depleted T cells, or PBMCs.

Original analysis: Amplification of reference gene primers was used by the study to estimate nucleated cell counts. Measured with immunoSEQ multiplex PCR; TCRdb has only the in-frame clones, and not every one. V and J calls and clone size are given by that table; D and trimming were obtained from the DNA. The sample includes around 70,000 clones, approximately 78% of them seen just once. The CDR3 covers 15 residues. Germline values: CDR1 MGHDK, CDR2 SYGVNS. Deletions cut 0 bases from V and 2 bases from J, with 9 bases between. Sequences were obtained from peripheral blood. The chain combines TRBV25-1 with TRBJ2-3, with D unresolved. The TCR originated in a human donor in a cohort sampled during active COVID-19. CDR3 coding DNA: TGTGCCAGCAGTGAATACAGAGGAGTCACAGATACGCAGTATTTT. Protein product: CASSEYRGVTDTQYF. Combining the CDR3 with reference TRBV25-1 and TRBJ2-3 gives the whole variable domain EADIYQTPRYLVIGTGKKITLECSQTMGHDKMYWYQQDPGMELHLIHYSYGVNSTEKGDLSSESTVSRIRTEHFPLTLESARPSHTSQYLCASSEYRGVTDTQYFGPGTRLTVL.